Shown below are 7 T cell receptor beta chains from a single sample sequenced in a study of T cells after yellow fever vaccination. One entry per CDR3 protein results from TCRdb running MiXCR on the 5' RACE reads. There are over 300,000 distinct CDR3 sequences in the sample; around 7% occur only once, and 18% lies in the top ten. The input for sequencing was PBMCs, taken roughly 45 days after the first yellow fever vaccination. The receptor set was obtained from a man between 18 and 35 years old who received the YFV17D yellow fever vaccine.

This clonotype showed up many times. The chain joins TRBV7-8 to TRBJ2-3, with TRBD2 matching 13 bases. After removal of 1 base from V and 0 bases from J, the junction contained 4 bases not matched to a gene. The CDR3 is made up of 18 amino acids. CDR1 is SGHVS, CDR2 FQNEAQ, per germline. The CDR3 protein is CASSLVLAGGGSTDTQYF. DNA for the CDR3: TGTGCCAGCAGCTTAGTACTAGCGGGGGGGGGTAGCACAGATACGCAGTATTTT.

The CDR3 loop is CATSDRNQPQHF. In DNA, the CDR3 is TGTGCCACCAGTGACAGGAATCAGCCCCAGCATTTT. V usage is TRBV24-1 and J usage is TRBJ1-5; no clear D gene. Trimming cost V 4 bases and J 4 bases, with 4 bases left between them. The germline V gene has CDR1 KGHDR and CDR2 SFDVKD. This CDR3 region has 12 residues.

The sample holds many counts of this clonotype. The chain recombines TRBV20-1 with TRBJ2-1; no clear D. Trimming stripped 8 bases from V and 4 bases from J, with 9 bases between. Germline V gene lookup returns CDR1 DFQATT and CDR2 SNEGSKA (reference sequence). The CDR3 contains 11 residues. The DNA for the CDR3 is TGCAGTCCGGCAGGTTACAATGAGCAGTTCTTC. Protein: CSPAGYNEQFF.

This clonotype has only a few counts. The J gene is TRBJ2-5, the V gene TRBV12-3 or TRBV12-4; D perhaps matches TRBD1 (5 bases). This CDR3 has 14 residues. With 6 bases removed from V and 10 bases from J, the gap between germline ends came to 21 bases. This CDR3 is CASSPQVTRVGQYF. CDR3 DNA sequence: TGTGCCAGCAGCCCTCAGGTGACCAGGGTAGGCCAGTACTTC.

CDR3 nucleotide sequence: TGTGCCAGCAGTCCTAACCTCTACGAGCAGTACGTC. Protein sequence: CASSPNLYEQYV. V usage is TRBV6-2 or TRBV6-3 and J usage is TRBJ2-7; D is undetermined. Trimming removed 5 bases from V and 3 bases from J, with 8 bases in between. CDR1 is MNHEY, CDR2 SVGEGT, per germline. The CDR3 contains 12 residues.

This clonotype was detected many times. This CDR3 is CATGGGTTIYGYTF. The CDR3 DNA follows: TGTGCCACAGGAGGTGGGACAACCATCTATGGCTACACCTTC. The chain uses TRBV6-5 and TRBJ1-2, with a weak D call TRBD1 (6 bases). The ends were cut back, 10 bases at V and 4 bases at J, with 19 bases in the middle. Per germline, CDR1 MNHEY and CDR2 SVGAGI. This CDR3 has 14 residues.

This clonotype has a handful of counts. The rearrangement joins TRBV27 to TRBJ2-3, with 16 bases that match TRBD2. The CDR3 has 22 residues. V was pared by 1 base and J by 0 bases, with 13 bases of the junction left unmatched. Germline V gene sequence: CDR1 MNHEY, CDR2 SMNVEV (reference sequence). The CDR3 loop is CASSLFVRGLAGGQASTDTQYF. The CDR3 coding sequence is TGTGCCAGCAGTTTATTCGTAAGGGGACTAGCGGGGGGGCAAGCTAGCACAGATACGCAGTATTTT.